The 4 T cell receptor beta chains given below trace back to one sample, sequenced in a study of TIL therapy for anti-PD-1-resistant metastatic lung cancer. Sequencing used immunoSEQ v3. Using immunoSEQ multiplex PCR, the repertoire was profiled, and TCRdb retains in-frame clones only, with some absent. The table lists approximately 95,000 clones, 65% of them singletons. The time point denotes: pre-treatment sample, taken before nivolumab and TIL therapy. Most excised metastases sampled were pleural nodules or supraclavicular lymph nodes. The source was tumor tissue, collected at baseline. The receptor source for this set is a person aged 25-79 years with non-small cell lung cancer.

The chain uses TRBV18 and TRBJ2-1; possibly TRBD1 for D (5 bases). Germline values: CDR1 KGHSH, CDR2 LQKENI. The length of the CDR3 is 13 residues. V was cut by 2 bases and J by 5 bases, with 7 bases left in between. The CDR3 here is CASSPDSNNEQFF. CDR3 coding DNA: TGTGCCAGCTCACCAGACAGCAACAATGAGCAGTTCTTC. Full variable domain (outside the CDR3, taken from reference TRBV18 and TRBJ2-1): NAGVMQNPRHLVRRRGQEARLRCSPMKGHSHVYWYRQLPEEGLKFMVYLQKENIIDESGMPKERFSAEFPKEGPSILRIQQVVRGDSAAYFCASSPDSNNEQFFGPGTRLTVL.

This chain joins TRBV30 and TRBJ1-6; D uncertain. From germline, CDR1 is GTSNPN and CDR2 SVGIG (reference sequence). The length of the CDR3 is 13 residues. With 3 bases removed from V and 11 bases from J, the gap between germline ends came to 14 bases. CDR3 residues: CAWRMTGGTPLHF. Written as DNA, the CDR3 is TGTGCCTGGAGAATGACGGGTGGAACACCCCTCCACTTT.

The V gene is TRBV6-6, the J gene TRBJ1-2; 12 nucleotides align to TRBD1. Per the germline V gene, CDR1 is MNHNY and CDR2 is SVGAGI (reference sequence). The CDR3 covers 16 residues. V shed 7 bases, J shed 0 bases, and the junction held 6 bases outside the gene matches. CDR3 residues: CASIRGQGAANYGYTF. CDR3 nucleotide sequence: TGTGCCAGCATCCGGGGACAGGGGGCCGCTAACTATGGCTACACCTTC.

The chain carries TRBV5-1 and TRBJ2-2, with 7 bases matching TRBD1. This CDR3 is 16 amino acids long. Germline CDR1 is SGHRS and CDR2 is YFSETQ. V shed 4 bases, J shed 1 base, and the junction held 7 bases outside the gene matches. The CDR3 region has the DNA TGCGCCAGCAGCCTTACCCGGGACAGGAACACCGGGGAGCTGTTTTTT. Protein product: CASSLTRDRNTGELFF.